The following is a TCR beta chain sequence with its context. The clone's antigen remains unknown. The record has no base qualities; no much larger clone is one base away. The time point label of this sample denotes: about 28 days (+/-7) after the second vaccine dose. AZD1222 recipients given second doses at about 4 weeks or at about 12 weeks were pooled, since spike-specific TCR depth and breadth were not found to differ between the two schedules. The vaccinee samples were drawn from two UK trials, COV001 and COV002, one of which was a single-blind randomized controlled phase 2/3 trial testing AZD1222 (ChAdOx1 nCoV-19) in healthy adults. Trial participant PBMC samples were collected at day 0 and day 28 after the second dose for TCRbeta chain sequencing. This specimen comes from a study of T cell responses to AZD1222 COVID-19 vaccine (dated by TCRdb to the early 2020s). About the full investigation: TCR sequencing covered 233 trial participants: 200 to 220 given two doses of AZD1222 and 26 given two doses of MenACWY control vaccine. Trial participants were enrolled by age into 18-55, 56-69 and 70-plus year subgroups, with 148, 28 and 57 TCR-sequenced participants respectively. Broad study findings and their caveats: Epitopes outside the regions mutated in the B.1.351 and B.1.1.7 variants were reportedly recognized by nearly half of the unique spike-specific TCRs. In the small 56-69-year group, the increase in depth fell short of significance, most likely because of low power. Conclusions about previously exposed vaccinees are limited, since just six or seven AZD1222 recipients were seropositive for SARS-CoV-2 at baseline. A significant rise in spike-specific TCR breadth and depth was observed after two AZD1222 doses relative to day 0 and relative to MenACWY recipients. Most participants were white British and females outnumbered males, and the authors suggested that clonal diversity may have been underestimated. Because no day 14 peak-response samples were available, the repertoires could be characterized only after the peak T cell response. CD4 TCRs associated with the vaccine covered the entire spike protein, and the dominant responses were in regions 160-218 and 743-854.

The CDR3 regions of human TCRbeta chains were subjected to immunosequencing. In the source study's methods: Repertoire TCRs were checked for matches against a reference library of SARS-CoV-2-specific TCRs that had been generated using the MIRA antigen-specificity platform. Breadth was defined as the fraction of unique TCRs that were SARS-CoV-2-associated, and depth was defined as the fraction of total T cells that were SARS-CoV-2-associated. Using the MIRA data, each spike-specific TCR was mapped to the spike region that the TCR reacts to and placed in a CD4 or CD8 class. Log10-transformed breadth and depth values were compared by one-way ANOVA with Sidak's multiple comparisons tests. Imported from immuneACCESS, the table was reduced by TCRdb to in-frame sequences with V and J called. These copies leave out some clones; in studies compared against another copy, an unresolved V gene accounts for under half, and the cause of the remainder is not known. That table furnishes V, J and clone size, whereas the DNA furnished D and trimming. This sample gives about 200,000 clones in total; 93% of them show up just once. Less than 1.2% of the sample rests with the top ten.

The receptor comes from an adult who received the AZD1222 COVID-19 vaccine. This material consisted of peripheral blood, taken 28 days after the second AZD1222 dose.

The bases read TGCGCCAGCAGTGAAAGGGACTCTGAAGCTTTCTTT. Its amino acids are CASSERDSEAFF. The chain joins TRBV10-1 to TRBJ1-1; tentative D gene TRBD1, with 5 bases matching. The germline V gene (reference sequence) provides CDR1 WNHNN and CDR2 SYGVQD. V is clipped by 3 bases and J by 6 bases, and the sequence between their germline boundaries is 8 bases long. From cysteine to phenylalanine, the CDR3 is 12 amino acids long. Just CDR3 DNA is preserved here, 36 bases in frame from base 1.